This T cell receptor beta chain comes out of a study of T cell responses to AZD1222 COVID-19 vaccine. Profiled with immunoSEQ multiplex PCR; TCRdb holds only in-frame clones, not every one. The data contain 75,000 to 100,000 clones, 80% to 90% of them singletons. The specimen was peripheral blood, collected on day 0 of AZD1222 vaccination. This receptor was identified in an adult in good health.

This chain's CDR3 is CASSSRGTVFYGYTF. The CDR3 DNA is TGTGCCAGCAGTTCTCGGGGGACAGTCTTTTATGGCTACACCTTC. The chain is built from TRBV13 and TRBJ1-2, with TRBD1 matching over 7 bases. Germline-derived CDR1 and CDR2 are PRHDT and FYEKMQ (reference sequence). The ends lost 6 bases at V and 5 bases at J; junction bases unmatched: 12. This CDR3 contains 15 residues.